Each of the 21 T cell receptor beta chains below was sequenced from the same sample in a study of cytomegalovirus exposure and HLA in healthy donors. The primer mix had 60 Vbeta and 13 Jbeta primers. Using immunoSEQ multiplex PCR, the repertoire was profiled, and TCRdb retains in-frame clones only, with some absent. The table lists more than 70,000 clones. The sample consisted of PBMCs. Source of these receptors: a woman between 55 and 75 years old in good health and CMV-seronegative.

This chain's CDR3 is CASSYFEGSRGRGYTF. The DNA for the CDR3 is TGTGCCAGCAGTTACTTTGAAGGGAGCAGGGGACGTGGCTACACCTTC. The chain links TRBV6-5 to TRBJ1-2; TRBD1 is a possible D gene (6 bases). With 1 base removed from V and 7 bases from J, the gap between germline ends came to 19 bases. The CDR3 runs 16 residues. Germline loops: CDR1 MNHEY, CDR2 SVGAGI.

The CDR3 region has the DNA TGTGCCAGCTCACCTAGCGGTGGGGAGCAGTACTTC. Encoded protein: CASSPSGGEQYF. The chain carries TRBV18 and TRBJ2-7; tentative D call: TRBD2 (6 bases). V was cut by 3 bases and J by 7 bases, with 10 bases left in between. There are 12 residues in the CDR3. CDR1 is KGHSH and CDR2 is LQKENI in the germline V gene.

CDR3 amino acids: CASSLWDRDTQYF. The CDR3, as DNA: TGTGCCAGCAGTTTATGGGACAGGGATACGCAGTATTTT. The chain is built from TRBV27 and TRBJ2-3, with 8 bases aligning to TRBD1. The germline gives CDR1 MNHEY, CDR2 SMNVEV (reference sequence). The J segment lost 6 bases and the V segment lost 1 base, leaving 0 bases of the junction unmatched. The CDR3 is made up of 13 amino acids.

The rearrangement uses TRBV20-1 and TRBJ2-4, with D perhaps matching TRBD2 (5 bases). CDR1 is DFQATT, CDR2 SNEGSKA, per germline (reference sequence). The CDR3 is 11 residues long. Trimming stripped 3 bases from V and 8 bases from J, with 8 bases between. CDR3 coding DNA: TGCAGTGCTAGCTTGGGAGACATTCAGTACTTC. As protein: CSASLGDIQYF.

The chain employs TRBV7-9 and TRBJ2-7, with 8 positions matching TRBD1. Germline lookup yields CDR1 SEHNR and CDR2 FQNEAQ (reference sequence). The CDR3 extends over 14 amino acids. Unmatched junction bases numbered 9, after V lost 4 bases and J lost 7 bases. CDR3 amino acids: CASSSRTGPQEQYF. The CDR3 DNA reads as TGTGCCAGCAGCTCGAGGACAGGGCCCCAGGAGCAGTACTTC.

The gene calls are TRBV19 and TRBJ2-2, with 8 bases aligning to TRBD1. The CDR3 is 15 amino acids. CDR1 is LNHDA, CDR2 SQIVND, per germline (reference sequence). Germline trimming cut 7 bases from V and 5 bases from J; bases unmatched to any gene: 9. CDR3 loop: CASITTGVGTGELFF. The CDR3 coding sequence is TGTGCCAGTATTACGACAGGGGTAGGAACCGGGGAGCTGTTTTTT.

The CDR3 region is CSVEVGRGSDEQYF. The DNA of the CDR3 is TGCAGCGTTGAAGTGGGGAGGGGGAGCGACGAGCAGTACTTC. The chain combines TRBV29-1 with TRBJ2-5, with a possible D match to TRBD2 (7 bases). The J call may be in error: the DNA end matches TRBJ2-7 better. The CDR3 spans 14 residues. Per the germline V gene, CDR1 is SQVTM and CDR2 is ANQGSEA.

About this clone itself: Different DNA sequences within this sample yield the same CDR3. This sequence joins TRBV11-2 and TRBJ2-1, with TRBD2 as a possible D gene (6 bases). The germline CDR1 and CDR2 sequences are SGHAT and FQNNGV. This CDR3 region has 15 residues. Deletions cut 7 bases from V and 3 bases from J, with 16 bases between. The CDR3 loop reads CASTQDFGSYNEQFF. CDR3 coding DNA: TGTGCCAGCACCCAGGATTTCGGGAGCTACAATGAGCAGTTCTTC.

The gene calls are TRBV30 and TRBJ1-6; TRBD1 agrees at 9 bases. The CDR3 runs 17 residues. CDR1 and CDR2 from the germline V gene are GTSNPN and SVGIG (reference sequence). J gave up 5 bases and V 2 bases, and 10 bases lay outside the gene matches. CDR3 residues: CAWSSRPGQGNNSPLHF. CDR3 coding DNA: TGTGCCTGGAGTAGTCGACCGGGACAGGGTAATAATTCACCCCTCCACTTT.

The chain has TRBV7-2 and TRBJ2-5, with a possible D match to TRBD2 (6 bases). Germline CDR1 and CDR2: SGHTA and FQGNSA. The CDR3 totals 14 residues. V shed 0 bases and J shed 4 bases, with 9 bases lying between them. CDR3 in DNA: TGTGCCAGCAGCTTAGCGCAGGGAGGAGAGACCCAGTACTTC. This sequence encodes CASSLAQGGETQYF.

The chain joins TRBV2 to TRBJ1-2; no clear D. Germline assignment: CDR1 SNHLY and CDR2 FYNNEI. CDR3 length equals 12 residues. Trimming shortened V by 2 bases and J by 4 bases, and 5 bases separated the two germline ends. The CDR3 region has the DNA TGTGCCAGCAGTGAAAGCCTCTATGGCTACACCTTC. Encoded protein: CASSESLYGYTF.

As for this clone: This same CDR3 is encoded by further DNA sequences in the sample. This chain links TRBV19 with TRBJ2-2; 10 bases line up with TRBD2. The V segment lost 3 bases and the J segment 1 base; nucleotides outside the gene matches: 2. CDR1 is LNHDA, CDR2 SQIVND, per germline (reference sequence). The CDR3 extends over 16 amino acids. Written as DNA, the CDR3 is TGTGCCAGTAGTATTCGGACTAGCGGGAACACCGGGGAGCTGTTTTTT. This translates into CASSIRTSGNTGELFF.

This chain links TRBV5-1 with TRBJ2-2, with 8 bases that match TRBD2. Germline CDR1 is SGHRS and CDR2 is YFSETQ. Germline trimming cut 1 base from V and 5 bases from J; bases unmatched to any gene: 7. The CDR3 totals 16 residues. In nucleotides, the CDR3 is TGCGCCAGCAGCTTGCACGGTAGCGGGACAACCGGGGAGCTGTTTTTT. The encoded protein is CASSLHGSGTTGELFF.

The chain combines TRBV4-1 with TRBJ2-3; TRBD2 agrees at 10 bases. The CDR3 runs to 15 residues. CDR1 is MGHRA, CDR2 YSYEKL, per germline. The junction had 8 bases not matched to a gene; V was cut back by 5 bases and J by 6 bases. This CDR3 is CASSEGVAGGDTQYF. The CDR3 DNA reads TGCGCCAGCAGCGAAGGGGTAGCGGGAGGTGATACGCAGTATTTT.

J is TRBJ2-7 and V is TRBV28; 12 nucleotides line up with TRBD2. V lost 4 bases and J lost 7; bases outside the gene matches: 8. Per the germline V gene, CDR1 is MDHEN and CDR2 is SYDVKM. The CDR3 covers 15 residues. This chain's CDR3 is CASSSGLAGSREQYF. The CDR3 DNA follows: TGTGCCAGCAGTTCGGGACTAGCGGGCTCTCGGGAGCAGTACTTC.

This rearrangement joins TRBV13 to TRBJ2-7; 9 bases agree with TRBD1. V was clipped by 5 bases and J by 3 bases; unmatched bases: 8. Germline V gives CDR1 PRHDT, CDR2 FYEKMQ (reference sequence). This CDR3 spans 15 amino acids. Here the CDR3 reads CASSRSRDRDYEQYF. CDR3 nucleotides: TGTGCCAGCAGCCGATCCCGGGACAGGGACTACGAGCAGTACTTC.

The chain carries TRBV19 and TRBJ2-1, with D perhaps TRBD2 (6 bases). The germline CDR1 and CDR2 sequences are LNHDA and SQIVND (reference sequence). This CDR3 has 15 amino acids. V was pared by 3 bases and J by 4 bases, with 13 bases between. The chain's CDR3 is CASSMGGVPYNEQFF. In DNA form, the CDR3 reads TGTGCCAGTAGTATGGGAGGCGTTCCATACAATGAGCAGTTCTTC. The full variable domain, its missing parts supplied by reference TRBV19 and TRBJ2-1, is DGGITQSPKYLFRKEGQNVTLSCEQNLNHDAMYWYRQDPGQGLRLIYYSQIVNDFQKGDIAEGYSVSREKKESFPLTVTSAQKNPTAFYLCASSMGGVPYNEQFFGPGTRLTVL.

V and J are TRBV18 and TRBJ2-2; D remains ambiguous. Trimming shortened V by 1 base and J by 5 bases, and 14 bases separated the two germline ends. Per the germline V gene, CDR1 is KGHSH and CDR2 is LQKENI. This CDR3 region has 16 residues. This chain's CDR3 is CASSPHSDSRTGELFF. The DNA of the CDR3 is TGTGCCAGCTCACCACATTCAGATAGCCGGACCGGGGAGCTGTTTTTT.

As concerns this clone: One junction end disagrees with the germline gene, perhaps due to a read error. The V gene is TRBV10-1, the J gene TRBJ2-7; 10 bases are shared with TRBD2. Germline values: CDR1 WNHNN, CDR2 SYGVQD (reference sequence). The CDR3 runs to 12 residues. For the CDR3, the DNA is TGCGCCAGCAGTGTGAAACTAGCGGGACTGCACTTC. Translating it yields CASSVKLAGLHF.

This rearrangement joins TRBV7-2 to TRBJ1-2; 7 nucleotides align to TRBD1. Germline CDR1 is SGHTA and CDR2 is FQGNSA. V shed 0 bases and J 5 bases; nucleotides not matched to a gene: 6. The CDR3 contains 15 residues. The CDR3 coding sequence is TGTGCCAGCAGCTTAGCGAGGGGGCGATCGTATGGCTACACCTTC. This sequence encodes CASSLARGRSYGYTF.

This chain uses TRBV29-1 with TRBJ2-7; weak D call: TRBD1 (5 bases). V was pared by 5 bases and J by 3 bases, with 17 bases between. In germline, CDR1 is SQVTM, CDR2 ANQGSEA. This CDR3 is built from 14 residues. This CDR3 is CSVSTALKGYEQYF. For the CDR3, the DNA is TGCAGCGTTTCGACAGCTTTGAAAGGCTACGAGCAGTACTTC.